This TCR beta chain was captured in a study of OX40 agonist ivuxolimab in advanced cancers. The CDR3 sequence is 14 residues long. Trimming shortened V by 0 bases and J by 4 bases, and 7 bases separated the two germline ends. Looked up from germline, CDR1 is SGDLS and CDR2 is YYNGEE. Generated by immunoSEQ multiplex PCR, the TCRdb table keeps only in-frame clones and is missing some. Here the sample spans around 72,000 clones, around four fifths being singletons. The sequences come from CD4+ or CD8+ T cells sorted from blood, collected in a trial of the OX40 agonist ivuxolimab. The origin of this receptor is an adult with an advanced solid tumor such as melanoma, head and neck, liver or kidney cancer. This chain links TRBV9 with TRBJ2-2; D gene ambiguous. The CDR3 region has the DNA TGTGCCAGCAGCGTAGGGGGTACCACCGGGGAGCTGTTTTTT. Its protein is CASSVGGTTGELFF.